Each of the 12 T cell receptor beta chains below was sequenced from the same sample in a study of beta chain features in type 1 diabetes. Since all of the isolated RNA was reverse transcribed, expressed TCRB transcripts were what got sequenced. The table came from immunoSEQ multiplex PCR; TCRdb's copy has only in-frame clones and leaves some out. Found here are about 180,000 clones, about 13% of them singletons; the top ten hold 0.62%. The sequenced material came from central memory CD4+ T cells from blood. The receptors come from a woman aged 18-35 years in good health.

CDR3 DNA sequence: TGTGCCAGCAGCTTAGTGCGGGGGCCCACTGAAGCTTTCTTT. Translation gives CASSLVRGPTEAFF. The J gene is TRBJ1-1, the V gene TRBV7-2; tentative D call: TRBD1 (6 bases). The CDR3 has 14 residues. V lost 1 base and J 4 bases, leaving 10 bases between the germline ends. In germline, CDR1 is SGHTA, CDR2 FQGNSA.

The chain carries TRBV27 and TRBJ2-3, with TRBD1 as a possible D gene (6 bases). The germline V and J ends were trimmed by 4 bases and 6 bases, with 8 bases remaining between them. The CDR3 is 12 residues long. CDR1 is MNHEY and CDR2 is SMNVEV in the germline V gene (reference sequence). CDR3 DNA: TGTGCCAGCAGTTCTCAGGGGGATACGCAGTATTTT. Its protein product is CASSSQGDTQYF.

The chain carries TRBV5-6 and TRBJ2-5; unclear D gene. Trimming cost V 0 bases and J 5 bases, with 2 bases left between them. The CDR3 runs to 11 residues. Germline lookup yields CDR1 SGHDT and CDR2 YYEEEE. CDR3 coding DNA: TGTGCCAGCAGCTTGGCGGAGACCCAGTACTTC. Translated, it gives CASSLAETQYF.

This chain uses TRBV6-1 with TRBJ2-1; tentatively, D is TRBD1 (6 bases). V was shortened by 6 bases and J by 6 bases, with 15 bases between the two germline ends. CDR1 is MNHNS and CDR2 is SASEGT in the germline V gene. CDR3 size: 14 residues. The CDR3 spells CASSVPTGRNEQFF. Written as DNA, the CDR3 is TGTGCCAGCAGCGTCCCGACAGGTCGCAATGAGCAGTTCTTC.

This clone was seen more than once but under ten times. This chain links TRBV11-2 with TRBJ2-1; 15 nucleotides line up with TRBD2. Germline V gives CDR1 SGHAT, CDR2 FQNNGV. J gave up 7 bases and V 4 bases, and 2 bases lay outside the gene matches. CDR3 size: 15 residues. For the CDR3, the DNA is TGTGCCAGCAGCTCCGGGACTAGCGGGGGGAATGAGCAGTTCTTC. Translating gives CASSSGTSGGNEQFF.

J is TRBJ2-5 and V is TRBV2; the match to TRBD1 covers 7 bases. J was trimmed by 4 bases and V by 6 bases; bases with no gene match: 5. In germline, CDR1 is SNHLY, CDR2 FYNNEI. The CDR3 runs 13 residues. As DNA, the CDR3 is TGTGCCAGCAGAAGGACAGGTCCAGAGACCCAGTACTTC. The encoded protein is CASRRTGPETQYF. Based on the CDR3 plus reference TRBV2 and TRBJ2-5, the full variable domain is EPEVTQTPSHQVTQMGQEVILRCVPISNHLYFYWYRQILGQKVEFLVSFYNNEISEKSEIFDDQFSVERPDGSNFTLKIRSTKLEDSAMYFCASRRTGPETQYFGPGTRLLVL.

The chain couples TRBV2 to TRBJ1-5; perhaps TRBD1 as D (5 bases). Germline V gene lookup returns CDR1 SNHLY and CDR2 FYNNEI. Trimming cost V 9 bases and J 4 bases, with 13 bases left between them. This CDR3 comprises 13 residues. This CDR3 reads CASEFQGNQPQHF. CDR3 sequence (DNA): TGTGCCAGTGAGTTTCAGGGTAATCAGCCCCAGCATTTT.

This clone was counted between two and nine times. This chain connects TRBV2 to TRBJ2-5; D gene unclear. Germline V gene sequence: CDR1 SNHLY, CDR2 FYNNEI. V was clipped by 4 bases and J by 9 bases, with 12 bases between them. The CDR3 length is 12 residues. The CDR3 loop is CASSGPSGPQYF. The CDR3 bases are TGTGCCAGCAGTGGCCCCTCTGGCCCCCAGTACTTC.

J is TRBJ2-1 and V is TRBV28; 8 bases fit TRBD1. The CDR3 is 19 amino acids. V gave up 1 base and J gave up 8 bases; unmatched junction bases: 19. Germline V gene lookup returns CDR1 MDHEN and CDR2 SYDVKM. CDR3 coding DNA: TGTGCCAGCAGTTTATACTTACCACGTCAGGGGGCCAGTCCCGATGAGCAGTTCTTC. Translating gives CASSLYLPRQGASPDEQFF.

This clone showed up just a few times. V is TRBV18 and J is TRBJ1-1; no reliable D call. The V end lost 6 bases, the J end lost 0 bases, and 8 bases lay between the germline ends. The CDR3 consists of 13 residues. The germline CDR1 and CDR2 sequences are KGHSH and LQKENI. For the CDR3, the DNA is TGTGCCAGCTCTGGTGCAGTGAACACTGAAGCTTTCTTT. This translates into CASSGAVNTEAFF.

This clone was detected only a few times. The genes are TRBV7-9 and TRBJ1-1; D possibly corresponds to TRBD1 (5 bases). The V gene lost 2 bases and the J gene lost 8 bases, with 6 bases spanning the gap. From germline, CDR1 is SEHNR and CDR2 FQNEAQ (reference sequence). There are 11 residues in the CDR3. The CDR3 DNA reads TGTGCCAGCAGCTTACAGGGCGAAGCTTTCTTT. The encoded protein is CASSLQGEAFF.

The CDR3 nucleotides are TGTGCCAGCAGTCGACAGATGGAAGAGACCCAGTACTTC. This codes for CASSRQMEETQYF. The V gene is TRBV11-3, the J gene TRBJ2-5; a possible D gene is TRBD1 (5 bases). Trimming cost V 6 bases and J 3 bases, with 11 bases left between them. CDR3 size: 13 residues. Germline CDR1 reads SGHNT; CDR2 reads YENEEA.